The rows below give T cell receptor beta chains drawn from one sample of a study of blood T cells in healthy people across ages. From the 5' RACE reads, TCRdb called clonotypes with MiXCR, one entry per CDR3 protein. The sample includes about 940,000 distinct CDR3 sequences, around 48% of them seen just once. The sequenced sample was blood. These receptors came from a man aged 25-45 years in good health. Each CDR3 is given with its conserved first and last residue. The D gene is left open where the match is weak. Some rows have no size entry. The others give once, few or many, or a class for an expanded clone.

>14|TRBV20-1|NA|TRBD1|TRBJ2-4
CSADRVVAKNIQYF
TGCAGTGCTGACAGGGTAGTAGCCAAAAACATTCAGTACTTC
>14|TRBV29-1|many|TRBD2|TRBJ2-7
CSVEKRGRSYEQYF
TGCAGCGTTGAGAAGCGGGGGAGGTCCTACGAGCAGTACTTC
>13|TRBV6-5|NA|NA|TRBJ2-1
CASSPTRSETQFF
TGTGCCAGCAGTCCCACACGTTCAGAGACCCAGTTCTTC
>14|TRBV7-2|NA|NA|TRBJ2-4
CASSLTGTKNIQYF
TGTGCCAGCAGCTTAACAGGAACCAAAAACATTCAGTACTTC
>15|TRBV9|few|TRBD2|TRBJ2-7
CASSVAPSGFDEQYF
TGTGCCAGCAGCGTAGCTCCTAGCGGCTTCGACGAGCAGTACTTC
>14|TRBV5-1|few|NA|TRBJ2-1
CASSLGDSINEQFF
TGCGCCAGCAGCTTGGGGGACTCCATAAATGAGCAGTTCTTC
>14|TRBV7-2|NA|NA|TRBJ2-5
CASKTRGIQETQYF
TGTGCCAGCAAAACTAGGGGGATCCAAGAGACCCAGTACTTC
>14|TRBV2|few|NA|TRBJ2-5
CASRTGVLQETQYF
TGTGCCAGCAGAACCGGGGTCTTACAAGAGACCCAGTACTTC
>13|TRBV5-1|NA|NA|TRBJ1-4
CASSLESDEKLFF
TGCGCCAGCAGCTTGGAGAGCGATGAAAAACTGTTTTTT
>16|TRBV12-3/TRBV12-4|few|TRBD2|TRBJ2-1
CASSQLAVSSYNEQFF
TGTGCCAGCAGCCAACTAGCGGTCAGCTCCTACAATGAGCAGTTCTTC
>13|TRBV5-1|NA|NA|TRBJ2-7
CASSVGQRYEQYF
TGCGCCAGCAGCGTGGGGCAGCGCTACGAGCAGTACTTC
>15|TRBV6-6|NA|NA|TRBJ2-7
CASSYTEAADYEQYF
TGTGCCAGCAGTTACACGGAGGCGGCCGATTACGAGCAGTACTTC
>16|TRBV12-3/TRBV12-4|few|NA|TRBJ2-3
CASSPARTVSTDTQYF
TGTGCCAGCAGTCCTGCTCGGACGGTTAGCACAGATACGCAGTATTTT
>14|TRBV7-9|NA|TRBD1|TRBJ1-4
CASSSTGTNEKLFF
TGTGCCAGCAGCTCGACAGGGACTAATGAAAAACTGTTTTTT
>15|TRBV6-6|few|NA|TRBJ2-7
CASSNWGQLTYEQYF
TGTGCCAGCAGTAATTGGGGACAACTGACCTACGAGCAGTACTTC
>14|TRBV20-1|NA|NA|TRBJ2-3
CSAPTGSRTDTQYF
TGCAGTGCTCCGACCGGCTCACGCACAGATACGCAGTATTTT